Presented here are 25 T cell receptor beta chains from one specimen sequenced in a study of blood T cells in healthy people across ages. A second about 6 to 11 cycle PCR used barcoded and J-beta primers. One entry per CDR3 protein results from TCRdb running MiXCR on the 5' RACE reads. Of around 990,000 distinct CDR3 sequences in the sample, about two fifths are singletons; the top ten hold about 12%. The source material was blood. The source is a man aged 18-30 years in good health.

The sample holds a few counts of this clonotype. The V call is TRBV7-6, the J call TRBJ2-3; the D gene is possibly TRBD1 (5 bases). The germline gives CDR1 SGHVS, CDR2 FNYEAQ. The V end was cut by 7 bases, the J end by 4 bases, with 18 bases between. The CDR3 length is 15 residues. CDR3 DNA sequence: TGTGCCAGCATCCCGGAAGGGGTTTTGGCAGATACGCAGTATTTT. This sequence encodes CASIPEGVLADTQYF.

J is TRBJ1-1 and V is TRBV20-1, with D perhaps TRBD1 (6 bases). This CDR3 comprises 13 residues. Trimming took off 6 bases at V and 6 bases at J, with 17 bases between the two ends. Germline V gives CDR1 DFQATT, CDR2 SNEGSKA (reference sequence). This CDR3 reads CSAKGVGVAEAFF. CDR3 DNA sequence: TGCAGTGCCAAGGGGGTGGGGGTCGCTGAAGCTTTCTTT.

The rearrangement links TRBV3-1 to TRBJ1-1; a possible D gene is TRBD1 (5 bases). Germline V gene data show CDR1 as LGHDT and CDR2 as YNNKEL (reference sequence). V dropped 3 bases and J dropped 1 base, with 12 bases sitting between them. CDR3 size: 15 residues. The DNA of the CDR3 is TGTGCCAGCAGCCATTGGGGACGGAAGAACACTGAAGCTTTCTTT. Encoded protein: CASSHWGRKNTEAFF.

The rearrangement joins TRBV7-9 to TRBJ2-7, with 9 positions matching TRBD1. V lost 5 bases to trimming and J lost 2 bases; unmatched junction nucleotides: 4. This CDR3 region has 14 residues. Germline V CDR1 and CDR2: SEHNR, FQNEAQ (reference sequence). The CDR3 DNA sequence: TGTGCCAGCAGCCATAGGACAGGGGCCTACGAGCAGTACTTC. Its protein is CASSHRTGAYEQYF.

The chain's CDR3 is CASSFQDYGYTF. Written as DNA, the CDR3 is TGTGCCAGCAGTTTCCAGGACTATGGCTACACCTTC. V gene TRBV28 combines with J gene TRBJ1-2; D gene uncertain. Deletions cut 3 bases from V and 3 bases from J, with 5 bases between. Germline loops: CDR1 MDHEN, CDR2 SYDVKM. The CDR3 totals 12 residues.

V is TRBV28 and J is TRBJ2-3; TRBD2 matches 13 bases. Germline values: CDR1 MDHEN, CDR2 SYDVKM. CDR3 length: 18 residues. The V segment lost 4 bases and the J segment 2 bases; nucleotides outside the gene matches: 9. The CDR3 DNA sequence: TGTGCCAGCAGTTATGGAGGAACTAGCGGGGGGGCCACAGATACGCAGTATTTT. Residues: CASSYGGTSGGATDTQYF.

This clonotype appeared once. A much larger clone differs by one base, so this may be a read error. The gene calls are TRBV7-2 and TRBJ2-5, with no clear D. The V and J ends lost 3 bases and 11 bases respectively, with 16 bases between them. This CDR3 has 13 amino acids. Germline-derived CDR1 and CDR2 are SGHTA and FQGNSA. The CDR3 loop reads CASSFDSYNEQYF. CDR3 nucleotides: TGTGCCAGCAGCTTTGATTCCTACAATGAGCAGTACTTC. The full variable domain, its missing parts supplied by reference TRBV7-2 and TRBJ2-5, is GAGVSQSPSNKVTEKGKDVELRCDPISGHTALYWYRQSLGQGLEFLIYFQGNSAPDKSGLPSDRFSAERTGGSVSTLTIQRTQQEDSAVYLCASSFDSYNEQYFGPGTRLLVL.

The CDR3 DNA sequence: TGTGCCAGCAGCCAAGAGAATCCTTACACAGATACGCAGTATTTT. This translates into CASSQENPYTDTQYF. The chain employs TRBV14 and TRBJ2-3; D not certain. In germline, CDR1 is SGHDN, CDR2 FVKESK. The CDR3 contains 15 residues. V was trimmed by 0 bases and J by 2 bases, leaving 9 bases between them.

This rearrangement joins TRBV28 to TRBJ1-6; no definite D call. CDR1 is MDHEN and CDR2 is SYDVKM in the germline V gene. Between the trimmed V and J ends, which lost 2 bases and 6 bases, there was a span of 8 bases. This CDR3 is 14 amino acids long. CDR3: CASSLQRINSPLHF. CDR3 coding DNA: TGTGCCAGCAGTTTACAGAGAATTAATTCACCCCTCCACTTT.

The J gene is TRBJ1-2, the V gene TRBV12-3 or TRBV12-4, with no clear D. The V gene lost 2 bases and the J gene lost 10 bases, with 8 bases spanning the gap. The CDR3 sequence is 11 residues long. The CDR3 nucleotides are TGTGCCAGCAGTTTATCCCATGACTACACCTTC. It yields the protein CASSLSHDYTF.

V and J are TRBV6-5 and TRBJ1-1; TRBD1 aligns across 9 bases. V gave up 6 bases and J gave up 1 base; unmatched junction bases: 9. CDR3 length equals 16 residues. Germline V CDR1 and CDR2: MNHEY, SVGAGI. CDR3 in DNA: TGTGCCAGCAGCCCGGGACAGGGTCTGACGAACACTGAAGCTTTCTTT. As protein: CASSPGQGLTNTEAFF.

Only a few counts were recorded for this clonotype. The chain links TRBV11-2 to TRBJ2-7; 7 positions match TRBD1. Germline V gene data show CDR1 as SGHAT and CDR2 as FQNNGV. The CDR3 sequence is 14 residues long. V lost 6 bases, J lost 7 bases, and 12 bases stayed unmatched. CDR3 protein: CASRMTGSFNEQYF. CDR3 in DNA: TGTGCCAGCAGAATGACAGGGTCCTTTAATGAGCAGTACTTC.

The chain employs TRBV9 and TRBJ1-4, with 10 bases matching TRBD1. The CDR3 is made up of 16 amino acids. The ends lost 0 bases at V and 8 bases at J; junction bases unmatched: 7. From germline, CDR1 is SGDLS and CDR2 YYNGEE. The CDR3 DNA reads as TGTGCCAGCAGCGTAGGGGGGACAGGGGTAGGCGAAAAACTGTTTTTT. Protein: CASSVGGTGVGEKLFF.

This sequence joins TRBV20-1 and TRBJ1-2; D is unclear. With 3 bases removed from V and 6 bases from J, the gap between germline ends came to 23 bases. Germline V gene data show CDR1 as DFQATT and CDR2 as SNEGSKA (reference sequence). The CDR3 runs to 16 residues. CDR3 nucleotide sequence: TGCAGTGCTAGCGGGAACCACGGAACGGGCACGGATGGCTACACCTTC. Its translation is CSASGNHGTGTDGYTF.

This clonotype was picked up a small number of times. The V and J genes are TRBV5-5 and TRBJ2-1, with a tentative D call TRBD2 (6 bases). V was cut by 9 bases and J by 0 bases, with 19 bases left in between. Germline CDR1 and CDR2: SGHKS and YYEKEE (reference sequence). The CDR3 consists of 16 residues. The CDR3 spells CATLSTSGTSYNEQFF. The CDR3 nucleotides read TGTGCCACTCTTTCGACTAGTGGGACCTCCTACAATGAGCAGTTCTTC.

This clonotype has only a few counts. The rearrangement joins TRBV6-6 to TRBJ2-3; 9 bases line up with TRBD1. After removal of 10 bases from V and 3 bases from J, the junction contained 8 bases not matched to a gene. The V gene's germline CDR1 is MNHNY and CDR2 SVGAGI (reference sequence). The CDR3 consists of 14 residues. The CDR3 protein is CATKGQGGTDTQYF. The CDR3 region has the DNA TGTGCCACCAAGGGACAGGGTGGAACAGATACGCAGTATTTT.

This clonotype showed up just a few times. V is TRBV5-1 and J is TRBJ2-1; 10 bases align to TRBD2. V trimming: 0 bases; J trimming: 5 bases; junction bases outside the gene matches: 8. This CDR3 has 17 residues. Germline-derived CDR1 and CDR2 are SGHRS and YFSETQ. The CDR3 reads CASSLGPSGGANNEQFF. CDR3 DNA sequence: TGCGCCAGCAGCTTGGGTCCCAGCGGGGGGGCAAACAATGAGCAGTTCTTC.

The rearrangement uses TRBV12-3 or TRBV12-4 and TRBJ2-1; the D is unclear. The CDR3 sequence is 14 residues long. Trimming took off 5 bases at V and 3 bases at J, with 11 bases between the two ends. The CDR3 loop reads CASSRLGVYNEQFF. The CDR3 nucleotides read TGTGCCAGCAGTCGACTCGGAGTCTACAATGAGCAGTTCTTC.

The chain links TRBV10-3 to TRBJ2-3, with D perhaps TRBD1 (7 bases). Germline V CDR1 and CDR2: ENHRY, SYGVKD. The CDR3 length is 15 residues. Trimming took off 2 bases at V and 7 bases at J, with 16 bases between the two ends. The CDR3: CAISEPAGGPNTQYF. Written as DNA, the CDR3 is TGTGCCATCAGTGAGCCTGCAGGGGGGCCTAATACGCAGTATTTT.

This clonotype has a count of ten or more. This rearrangement joins TRBV6-6 to TRBJ1-2, with a weak D call TRBD1 (5 bases). The CDR3 consists of 14 residues. Between the trimmed V and J ends, which lost 5 bases and 5 bases, there was a span of 15 bases. Germline V gene sequence: CDR1 MNHNY, CDR2 SVGAGI (reference sequence). The CDR3 region is CASSPSGGKYGYTF. DNA of the CDR3: TGTGCCAGCAGTCCCTCGGGGGGAAAGTATGGCTACACCTTC.

In this sample, this clonotype turned up a few times. The gene calls are TRBV10-3 and TRBJ2-3; 11 positions agree with TRBD2. J was trimmed by 3 bases and V by 10 bases; bases with no gene match: 3. Germline CDR1 and CDR2: ENHRY and SYGVKD. The CDR3 has 13 amino acids. CDR3 sequence reads: CATSSGGTDTQYF. Here the CDR3 DNA reads TGTGCCACATCTAGCGGGGGGACAGATACGCAGTATTTT.

V gene TRBV28 combines with J gene TRBJ1-2; D possibly corresponds to TRBD1 (6 bases). CDR1 and CDR2 from the germline V gene are MDHEN and SYDVKM. V was pared by 7 bases and J by 2 bases, with 14 bases between. The CDR3 has 14 amino acids. The CDR3 reads CASINRTANYGYTF. CDR3 nucleotide sequence: TGTGCCAGCATCAATCGGACAGCGAACTATGGCTACACCTTC.

The V call is TRBV20-1, the J call TRBJ2-1, with a tentative D call TRBD2 (6 bases). The CDR3 runs 13 residues. Germline values: CDR1 DFQATT, CDR2 SNEGSKA (reference sequence). V was pared by 5 bases and J by 8 bases, with 16 bases between. CDR3 bases: TGCAGTGCTCAGAACCTCCCGGGGGATGAGCAGTTCTTC. It translates to CSAQNLPGDEQFF.

There are a few counts of this clonotype. The chain carries TRBV12-3 or TRBV12-4 and TRBJ1-4; a possible D gene is TRBD1 (6 bases). Trimming pared 6 bases from V and 5 bases from J, leaving 16 bases between. The CDR3 is 15 amino acids. The CDR3 DNA sequence: TGTGCCAGCAGGGTACAGGGAGGAGGCAATGAAAAACTGTTTTTT. Its translation: CASRVQGGGNEKLFF.

The chain joins TRBV6-2 or TRBV6-3 to TRBJ2-5; unclear D gene. The DNA end is more similar to TRBJ2-7, so the J call may be wrong. CDR3 length: 16 amino acids. Germline-derived CDR1 and CDR2 are MNHEY and SVGEGT. The CDR3 protein is CASSYSDSTSLYEQYF. Here the CDR3 DNA reads TGTGCCAGCAGTTACTCGGATAGCACTTCACTCTACGAGCAGTACTTC.